One sample yielded the 32 T cell receptor beta chains listed below, sequenced in a study of post-analysis software for immune sequencing data. Antigens for these TCRs are unknown. TCR beta libraries were prepared from cDNA with unique molecular identifiers. TCRdb independently ran MiXCR on the PCR reads; one entry per CDR3 protein. This sample has roughly 670,000 distinct CDR3 sequences; more than 50% occur once, and the top ten carry over 9%. General observations from the study: Patients used five TRBV segments, including TRBV5-6, TRBV5-1 and TRBV20-1, more often than controls.

The sequenced sample was blood. The receptors come from a girl aged 2 to 10 with multiple sclerosis.

The table lists this clonotype with a few counts. The chain couples TRBV29-1 to TRBJ1-1; D remains ambiguous. Germline loops: CDR1 SQVTM, CDR2 ANQGSEA. With 0 bases removed from V and 0 bases from J, the gap between germline ends came to 20 bases. This CDR3 is built from 18 residues. CDR3 sequence reads: CSVEDLLGSAHLNTEAFF. Written as DNA, the CDR3 is TGCAGCGTTGAAGATCTTCTTGGCTCAGCTCATTTGAACACTGAAGCTTTCTTT.

The chain recombines TRBV29-1 with TRBJ2-6; weak D call: TRBD1 (6 bases). Deletions cut 6 bases from V and 0 bases from J, with 12 bases between. The V gene's germline CDR1 is SQVTM and CDR2 ANQGSEA. This CDR3 comprises 15 residues. The CDR3 DNA is TGCAGCGTCGGGACATCTCGCTCTGGGGCCAACGTCCTGACTTTC. Translated, it gives CSVGTSRSGANVLTF.

This chain joins TRBV12-3 or TRBV12-4 and TRBJ1-6; D is unclear. V shed 1 base and J shed 7 bases, with 8 bases lying between them. CDR3 length: 14 residues. CDR3 residues: CASSLDGRNSPLHF. The CDR3 DNA reads as TGTGCCAGCAGTTTAGATGGTCGAAATTCACCCCTCCACTTT.

This clonotype was observed a handful of times. This chain uses TRBV14 with TRBJ1-2; D may be TRBD1 (5 bases). Germline assignment: CDR1 SGHDN and CDR2 FVKESK. Trimming took 3 bases from V and 7 from J, leaving 9 bases between them. There are 12 residues in the CDR3. The CDR3 sequence is CASSQSRAGYTF. CDR3 coding DNA: TGTGCCAGCAGCCAGAGCAGGGCTGGCTACACCTTC.

This rearrangement joins TRBV7-2 to TRBJ1-5; D is undetermined. This CDR3 contains 13 residues. The germline CDR1 and CDR2 sequences are SGHTA and FQGNSA. The V and J ends lost 4 bases and 5 bases respectively, with 9 bases between them. The CDR3 bases are TGTGCCAGCAGCTCAGGTAATCATCAGCCCCAGCATTTT. The encoded protein is CASSSGNHQPQHF.

V usage is TRBV9 and J usage is TRBJ2-7, with TRBD2 as a possible D gene (5 bases). Trimming stripped 2 bases from V and 0 bases from J, with 12 bases between. Germline lookup yields CDR1 SGDLS and CDR2 YYNGEE. The CDR3 covers 15 residues. The CDR3, as DNA: TGTGCCAGCAGCGTGGGTAGCGATAGCTCCTACGAGCAGTACTTC. Translating gives CASSVGSDSSYEQYF.

V usage is TRBV20-1 and J usage is TRBJ1-2; D is possibly TRBD1 (5 bases). Germline V lookup: CDR1 DFQATT, CDR2 SNEGSKA (reference sequence). The V and J ends lost 1 base and 2 bases respectively, with 11 bases between them. The CDR3 length is 14 residues. CDR3 nucleotides: TGCAGTGCTAGAGTAGACAGCCAGAACTATGGCTACACCTTC. Encoded protein: CSARVDSQNYGYTF.

The V and J genes are TRBV12-5 and TRBJ2-1; 13 nucleotides match TRBD2. The V gene end was trimmed by 0 bases and the J gene end by 8 bases; junction bases not matched to a gene: 16. The CDR3 is made up of 20 amino acids. Germline loops: CDR1 LGHNT, CDR2 FRNRAP. CDR3 in DNA: TGTGCTAGTGGTTTGGTGCGAGCGACATGGACTAGCGGGAGAGTCTATGAGCAGTTCTTC. Amino acids: CASGLVRATWTSGRVYEQFF.

This chain joins TRBV20-1 and TRBJ2-3; 7 nucleotides agree with TRBD1. The CDR3 covers 14 residues. J gave up 0 bases and V 3 bases, and 3 bases lay outside the gene matches. The germline gives CDR1 DFQATT, CDR2 SNEGSKA (reference sequence). CDR3 residues: CSASGDSSTDTQYF. CDR3 in DNA: TGCAGTGCTAGCGGGGACAGTAGCACAGATACGCAGTATTTT.

The CDR3 region has the DNA TGCGCCAGCAGCTTGGGGGCAGGTTCCTATGGCTACACCTTC. Translating it yields CASSLGAGSYGYTF. The chain links TRBV5-1 to TRBJ1-2; unclear D gene. The V gene's germline CDR1 is SGHRS and CDR2 YFSETQ. The germline V and J ends were trimmed by 0 bases and 4 bases, with 10 bases remaining between them. The CDR3 totals 14 residues. The whole variable domain, filled in from reference TRBV5-1 and TRBJ1-2, reads KAGVTQTPRYLIKTRGQQVTLSCSPISGHRSVSWYQQTPGQGLQFLFEYFSETQRNKGNFPGRFSGRQFSNSRSEMNVSTLELGDSALYLCASSLGAGSYGYTFGSGTRLTVV.

The V call is TRBV7-2, the J call TRBJ1-1; no firm D call. The germline V gene has CDR1 SGHTA and CDR2 FQGNSA. The CDR3 consists of 14 residues. V was clipped by 1 base and J by 11 bases, with 17 bases between them. The CDR3 coding sequence is TGTGCCAGCAGCTTAGATTTCTCCGGCCTTGAGGCTTTCTTT. Translation: CASSLDFSGLEAFF.

J is TRBJ2-5 and V is TRBV2, with 7 bases aligning to TRBD1. The DNA end is a closer match to TRBJ2-7, so the J assignment may be wrong. This CDR3 has 13 residues. The germline CDR1 and CDR2 sequences are SNHLY and FYNNEI. CDR3 sequence: CASITLQGSEQYF. The CDR3 DNA reads TGTGCCAGCATTACCTTACAGGGGTCCGAGCAGTACTTC.

The chain couples TRBV7-7 to TRBJ2-2; 9 bases match TRBD2. The V segment lost 8 bases and the J segment 4 bases; nucleotides outside the gene matches: 8. Germline lookup yields CDR1 SSHAT and CDR2 FNYEAQ (reference sequence). The CDR3 totals 15 residues. The CDR3 here is CASRLTSGATGELFF. CDR3 in DNA: TGTGCCAGCCGTCTGACTAGCGGAGCCACCGGGGAGCTGTTTTTT.

This chain links TRBV7-3 with TRBJ2-1; TRBD2 matches at 10 bases. Germline V gives CDR1 SGHTA, CDR2 FQGTGA. The junction had 7 bases not matched to a gene; V was cut back by 4 bases and J by 7 bases. The CDR3 extends over 15 amino acids. CDR3 nucleotide sequence: TGTGCCAGCAGCTGGCTAGCGGGAGAGATTAATGAGCAGTTCTTC. Its translation: CASSWLAGEINEQFF. Full variable domain (outside the CDR3, taken from reference TRBV7-3 and TRBJ2-1): GAGVSQTPSNKVTEKGKYVELRCDPISGHTALYWYRQSLGQGPEFLIYFQGTGAADDSGLPNDRFFAVRPEGSVSTLKIQRTERGDSAVYLCASSWLAGEINEQFFGPGTRLTVL.

The chain is built from TRBV7-4 and TRBJ1-5; D is possibly TRBD1 (5 bases). From germline, CDR1 is SGHVT and CDR2 SQSDAQ. The CDR3 spans 17 residues. Between the trimmed V and J ends, which lost 1 base and 3 bases, there was a span of 16 bases. DNA of the CDR3: TGTGCCAGCAGCTTAGATCCGGGGCCCTTTATCAATCAGCCCCAGCATTTT. It yields the protein CASSLDPGPFINQPQHF. The complete variable domain, with remaining parts taken from reference TRBV7-4 and TRBJ1-5, reads GAGVSQSPRYKVAKRGRDVALRCDSISGHVTLYWYRQTLGQGSEVLTYSQSDAQRDKSGRPSGRFSAERPERSVSTLKIQRTEQGDSAVYLCASSLDPGPFINQPQHFGDGTRLSIL.

This clonotype showed up just a few times. V and J are TRBV5-1 and TRBJ2-7; D remains ambiguous. CDR1 is SGHRS, CDR2 YFSETQ, per germline. CDR3 length equals 12 residues. V shed 4 bases and J shed 5 bases, with 10 bases lying between them. The CDR3 DNA reads TGCGCCAGCAGCATCAGTAGGGACGAGCAGTACTTC. Amino acid sequence: CASSISRDEQYF.

This clonotype has just a few counts. This chain links TRBV15 with TRBJ2-1; 10 nucleotides align to TRBD2. CDR1 is LNHNV and CDR2 is YYDKDF in the germline V gene (reference sequence). V gave up 1 base and J gave up 0 bases; unmatched junction bases: 9. This CDR3 spans 19 amino acids. CDR3 sequence: CATSRGGTSDRLSYNEQFF. The CDR3 DNA reads TGTGCCACCAGCAGAGGTGGGACTAGCGACCGACTCTCCTACAATGAGCAGTTCTTC.

In the case of this clonotype: The junction departs from the called germline gene at one end, perhaps through a read error. Written as DNA, the CDR3 is TGTGCCAGCAGCCCGGGGGGGGCTGTCTCCTACGATGAGCAGTTCTTC. Translated, it gives CASSPGGAVSYDEQFF. The chain employs TRBV6-5 and TRBJ2-1; TRBD2 aligns across 8 bases. The CDR3 spans 16 residues. From germline, CDR1 is MNHEY and CDR2 SVGAGI.

The J gene is TRBJ2-5, the V gene TRBV6-5; 9 bases are a match to TRBD2. With 6 bases clipped from V and 7 bases from J, the junction kept 12 bases outside the gene matches. This CDR3 region has 15 residues. CDR1 MNHEY and CDR2 SVGAGI come from the germline V gene. The CDR3 loop reads CASSNELAGLGTQYF. The CDR3 DNA reads as TGTGCCAGCAGCAACGAACTAGCGGGCCTCGGGACCCAGTACTTC.

The V and J genes are TRBV6-5 and TRBJ2-5; D may correspond to TRBD1 or TRBD2 (6 bases each). Germline CDR1 and CDR2: MNHEY and SVGAGI. Trimming shortened V by 1 base and J by 2 bases, and 17 bases separated the two germline ends. This CDR3 is 17 amino acids long. CDR3 sequence reads: CASSYWGAGRQQETQYF. As DNA, the CDR3 is TGTGCCAGCAGTTACTGGGGGGCGGGGAGGCAACAAGAGACCCAGTACTTC.

This chain connects TRBV12-3 or TRBV12-4 to TRBJ1-1; TRBD1 is a possible D gene (6 bases). V lost 7 bases, J lost 4 bases, and 13 bases lay in between. The length of the CDR3 is 13 residues. The CDR3 coding sequence is TGTGCCAGCACCAGTGGAGGGGGCACTGAAGCTTTCTTT. Translation: CASTSGGGTEAFF.

This chain connects TRBV6-2 or TRBV6-3 to TRBJ1-2; D is undetermined. Looked up from germline, CDR1 is MNHEY and CDR2 is SVGEGT. The CDR3 consists of 13 residues. V was cut by 2 bases and J by 4 bases, with 8 bases left in between. The CDR3 DNA sequence: TGTGCCAGCAGTTACGAGGGTCCCTATGGCTACACCTTC. Translation gives CASSYEGPYGYTF.

J is TRBJ2-3 and V is TRBV11-3, with 10 bases matching TRBD2. The CDR3 totals 16 residues. Trimming at V came to 1 base and at J to 4 bases, leaving 5 bases not matched to a gene. Germline V CDR1 and CDR2: SGHNT, YENEEA. Written as DNA, the CDR3 is TGTGCCAGCAGCTTAGTGTCTAGCGGGGGTCCAGATACGCAGTATTTT. Translating gives CASSLVSSGGPDTQYF.

This chain joins TRBV10-3 and TRBJ2-4, with TRBD1 identical over 7 bases. Germline assignment: CDR1 ENHRY and CDR2 SYGVKD. The ends lost 8 bases at V and 8 bases at J; junction bases unmatched: 6. This CDR3 has 12 residues. DNA of the CDR3: TGTGCCATCGGGGAAGACAGGGACATTCAGTACTTC. Its protein product is CAIGEDRDIQYF.

The chain links TRBV7-2 to TRBJ2-3, with D possibly being TRBD2 (5 bases). V was trimmed by 6 bases and J by 6 bases, leaving 13 bases between them. Germline loops: CDR1 SGHTA, CDR2 FQGNSA. The CDR3 is 13 amino acids. The CDR3 protein is CASRPAAPDTQYF. CDR3 DNA sequence: TGTGCCAGCAGGCCAGCGGCCCCTGATACGCAGTATTTT.

This chain uses TRBV27 with TRBJ2-1; 12 nucleotides line up with TRBD2. The CDR3 has 17 residues. Looked up from germline, CDR1 is MNHEY and CDR2 is SMNVEV (reference sequence). V was pared by 6 bases and J by 8 bases, with 14 bases of the junction left unmatched. DNA of the CDR3: TGTGCCAGCAGCTCCTTAGTGGCTAGCGGGAGGGCTCATGAGCAGTTCTTC. This gives the protein CASSSLVASGRAHEQFF.

The table lists this clonotype with a few counts. V and J are TRBV5-1 and TRBJ2-3, with D perhaps TRBD1 (6 bases). The CDR3 is made up of 14 amino acids. Germline-derived CDR1 and CDR2 are SGHRS and YFSETQ. V gave up 4 bases and J gave up 2 bases, with 11 bases separating them. The CDR3 loop reads CASSPRTDTDTQYF. The CDR3, as DNA: TGCGCCAGCAGCCCTCGGACAGACACAGATACGCAGTATTTT. Together with reference TRBV5-1 and TRBJ2-3, the CDR3 gives the full variable domain: KAGVTQTPRYLIKTRGQQVTLSCSPISGHRSVSWYQQTPGQGLQFLFEYFSETQRNKGNFPGRFSGRQFSNSRSEMNVSTLELGDSALYLCASSPRTDTDTQYFGPGTRLTVL.

V usage is TRBV2 and J usage is TRBJ1-2; 11 nucleotides line up with TRBD1. CDR1 is SNHLY and CDR2 is FYNNEI in the germline V gene. CDR3 length equals 15 residues. V gave up 9 bases and J gave up 7 bases; unmatched junction bases: 13. This CDR3 is CARRTGQGAIGGYTF. For the CDR3, the DNA is TGTGCCAGGCGAACCGGACAGGGGGCAATAGGTGGCTACACCTTC.

The V gene is TRBV9, the J gene TRBJ2-3; TRBD2 matches 8 bases. CDR3 length: 16 amino acids. CDR1 and CDR2 from the germline V gene are SGDLS and YYNGEE. V lost 2 bases to trimming and J lost 2 bases; unmatched junction nucleotides: 7. This CDR3 is CASSVFQRETTDTQYF. The CDR3 DNA reads TGTGCCAGCAGCGTTTTCCAGCGGGAGACCACAGATACGCAGTATTTT.

V gene TRBV5-1 combines with J gene TRBJ2-1; 12 bases agree with TRBD2. V lost 3 bases and J lost 8; bases outside the gene matches: 9. The CDR3 sequence is 16 residues long. Germline loops: CDR1 SGHRS, CDR2 YFSETQ. CDR3 sequence (DNA): TGCGCCAGCAGCTCTCGACTAGCGGGAGCTGGGGATGAGCAGTTCTTC. This translates into CASSSRLAGAGDEQFF.

The V call is TRBV5-5, the J call TRBJ2-7, with 8 bases identical to TRBD2. Germline values: CDR1 SGHKS, CDR2 YYEKEE (reference sequence). The CDR3 loop spans 14 amino acids. Trimming took 4 bases from V and 1 from J; bases not matched to a gene: 4. CDR3 sequence (DNA): TGTGCCAGCAGCCTCAGACTAGCGTCCTACGAGCAGTACTTC. As protein: CASSLRLASYEQYF.

V usage is TRBV6-1 and J usage is TRBJ2-5; possibly TRBD2 for D (5 bases). Trimming cost V 5 bases and J 5 bases, with 21 bases left between them. From germline, CDR1 is MNHNS and CDR2 SASEGT. The CDR3 has 16 amino acids. CDR3 in DNA: TGTGCCAGCAGTTCAATATTAGGGAGAATCGAGGAGACCCAGTACTTC. It is translated as CASSSILGRIEETQYF.